This record looks at one TCR beta chain sequence and its context. Germline CDR1 and CDR2: MNHEY and SVGAGI. The CDR3 extends over 15 amino acids. Trimming shortened V by 2 bases and J by 3 bases, and 13 bases separated the two germline ends. CDR3 regions were amplified by Arm-PCR using iRepertoire HTBI primers to build TCR beta libraries. TCRdb itself ran the multiplex PCR reads through MiXCR, one entry per CDR3 protein. Counted here are some 370,000 distinct CDR3 sequences, less than 25% occurring once; the ten biggest clones make up around 20%. This entry comes from a study of regulatory T cells in long-lasting Graves disease. The time point here: persistent/refractory GD, antithyroid drugs over 5 years with positive TRAb. Following extraction of RNA from PBMCs, that RNA was used to make the TCR library.

The receptor's source is a female donor with Graves disease. The specimen was peripheral blood mononuclear cells (PBMCs), collected when the disease was refractory, from a patient treated with antithyroid drugs. The V and J genes are TRBV6-5 and TRBJ1-2; D may be TRBD1 (5 bases). CDR3 region: CASSYKGHGDYGYTF. CDR3 DNA sequence: TGTGCCAGCAGTTACAAGGGGCATGGTGACTATGGCTACACCTTC.